The next 7 T cell receptor beta chains were all read from a single sample in a study of CD8+CD57+ T cells in acquired aplastic anemia. The template for TCR beta VDJ and CDR3 sequence profiling was genomic DNA. TCRdb passed the reads through MiXCR, listing each CDR3 protein once. The sample contains hundreds of thousands of distinct CDR3 sequences, 55% to 75% of which appear only once. The specimen sequenced was sorted CD4+, CD8+, or CD8+CD57+ T cells (not recorded which) from PBMCs. These receptor sequences come from a human donor in good health, serving as a control.

The chain recombines TRBV2 with TRBJ2-7; D not certain. Germline V CDR1 and CDR2: SNHLY, FYNNEI. The CDR3 has 12 residues. V dropped 7 bases and J dropped 2 bases, with 9 bases sitting between them. The DNA of the CDR3 is TGTGCCAGCACCCAACCCCCCTACGAGCAGTACTTC. Amino acid sequence: CASTQPPYEQYF.

This clonotype was recorded at least ten times. The chain employs TRBV20-1 and TRBJ2-1, with a possible D match to TRBD2 (6 bases). V was trimmed by 3 bases and J by 6 bases, leaving 9 bases between them. This CDR3 region has 12 residues. The germline CDR1 and CDR2 sequences are DFQATT and SNEGSKA (reference sequence). The CDR3 is CSASGGTNEQFF. CDR3 coding DNA: TGCAGTGCTAGCGGCGGGACCAATGAGCAGTTCTTC.

As regards this clonotype: Since the CDR3 does not end with the conserved phenylalanine or tryptophan, this likely comes from a read error. The DNA is omitted, as the CDR3 cannot be located on it reliably, and the CDR3 follows TCRdb's listing. V is TRBV19 and J is TRBJ2-2; no check of the table's D call, TRBD1, against the DNA was made. From germline, CDR1 is LNHDA and CDR2 SQIVND (reference sequence). The CDR3 numbers 15 amino acids, ends counted. The CDR3 reads CASGEGQGGQPQHFG.

Of note for this clonotype: The final CDR3 position lacks the conserved phenylalanine or tryptophan, pointing to a likely read error. The limits of the CDR3 on the DNA are not certain, so only TCRdb's listed CDR3 is given. CDR3 amino acids: CASSLAGRAYEQY. V is TRBV7-9 and J is TRBJ2-1; the D call TRBD2 from the table was never checked on the DNA. The length of the CDR3 is 13 amino acids, counting both ends. Germline CDR1 is SEHNR and CDR2 is FQNEAQ (reference sequence).

This clonotype showed up just once. One end of the junction varies from germline; a read error may be responsible. V usage is TRBV5-1 and J usage is TRBJ1-6, with unresolved D. CDR1 is SGHRS and CDR2 is YFSETQ in the germline V gene. The CDR3 is made up of 15 amino acids. The CDR3 protein is CASSEVGLGDSPLHF. The CDR3, as DNA: TGTGCCAGCAGCGAAGTCGGCCTGGGAGATTCACCCCTCCACTTT.

In the case of this clonotype: A read error is likely, as this CDR3 ends without the conserved phenylalanine or tryptophan. It is unclear where the CDR3 begins or ends on the DNA, so no DNA is shown, and the CDR3 is as TCRdb lists it. This chain links TRBV5-1 with TRBJ1-6. Per the germline V gene, CDR1 is SGHRS and CDR2 is YFSETQ. The CDR3 is 9 amino acids long, termini counted. CDR3 sequence reads: CASSLVQNS.

This clonotype came up many times. This rearrangement joins TRBV7-2 to TRBJ1-1; TRBD1 matches at 8 bases. J was trimmed by 1 base and V by 5 bases; bases with no gene match: 3. The CDR3 is 14 amino acids. CDR1 is SGHTA and CDR2 is FQGNSA in the germline V gene. CDR3 DNA sequence: TGTGCCAGCAGCACGCAGGGGGCGAACACTGAAGCTTTCTTT. It encodes CASSTQGANTEAFF. Complete variable domain (other parts from reference TRBV7-2 and TRBJ1-1): GAGVSQSPSNKVTEKGKDVELRCDPISGHTALYWYRQSLGQGLEFLIYFQGNSAPDKSGLPSDRFSAERTGGSVSTLTIQRTQQEDSAVYLCASSTQGANTEAFFGQGTRLTVV.